This T cell receptor (beta chain) came from a study of blood T cell repertoires in COVID-19. Study context: The cDNA or gDNA used as material had been derived from T cells, B-cell-depleted T cells, or PBMCs.

Germline loops: CDR1 SGHDT, CDR2 YYEEEE. The CDR3 is 18 amino acids. With 0 bases clipped from V and 4 bases from J, the junction kept 11 bases outside the gene matches. Per the study methods: Amplification of reference gene primers provided the estimated nucleated cell counts. Only in-frame clones appear in the TCRdb table, and some are missing; sequencing was by immunoSEQ multiplex PCR. V, J and clone size derive from that table, while D and trimming were established from the DNA sequence. Counted here are about 150,000 clones, about 79% occurring once; the ten biggest clones make up around 3%. This clone was seen once.

The rearrangement uses TRBV5-6 and TRBJ2-4, with TRBD2 identical over 9 bases. Sequencing used peripheral blood. This clonotype originated in a woman of 80 years or more with acute or convalescent COVID-19. The DNA for the CDR3 is TGTGCCAGCAGCTTGGATATCAGCGGGCTAGCGGGGAAAAACATTCAGTACTTC. This codes for CASSLDISGLAGKNIQYF.